This T cell receptor (beta chain) was sequenced for a study of shared clonotypes between healthy human individuals. Notes on the study in general: Clonotype sharing across four donors was observed for about 5.2% of naive CD4 clonotypes.

Remarks on this clone: Its antigen is undetermined.

CD45RO-negative, CCR7-positively selected cells formed the naive CD8 fraction, excluding terminally differentiated effector memory CD45RA+ cells. The study ran the assay at deep level. TCRdb keeps only in-frame clones here, not all; method: immunoSEQ multiplex PCR. The sample lists about 1.9 million clones; roughly 93% were seen once. V was trimmed by 2 bases and J by 5 bases, leaving 13 bases between them. The CDR3 spans 15 residues. Germline assignment: CDR1 MGHRA and CDR2 YSYEKL. The material sequenced was naive CD8+ T cells from PBMCs. The chain has TRBV4-1 and TRBJ2-1; D unclear. This sequence originates from a man between 18 and 35 years old in good health. Some clones in this sample may be carry-over from other donors' samples. The CDR3 bases are TGCGCCAGCAGCCAATTATCGAGAGGAGACAATGAGCAGTTCTTC. Its protein product is CASSQLSRGDNEQFF.